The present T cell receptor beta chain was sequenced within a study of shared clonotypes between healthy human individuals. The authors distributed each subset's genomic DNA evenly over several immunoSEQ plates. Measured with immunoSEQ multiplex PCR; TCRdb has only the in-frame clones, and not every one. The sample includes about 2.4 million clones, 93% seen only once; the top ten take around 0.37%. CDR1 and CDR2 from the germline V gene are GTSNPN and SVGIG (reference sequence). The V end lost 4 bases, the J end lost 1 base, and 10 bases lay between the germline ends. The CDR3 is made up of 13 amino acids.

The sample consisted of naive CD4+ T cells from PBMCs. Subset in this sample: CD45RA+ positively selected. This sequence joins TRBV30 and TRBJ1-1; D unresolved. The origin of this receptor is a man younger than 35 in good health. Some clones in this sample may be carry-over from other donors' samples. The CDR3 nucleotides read TGTGCCTGGATCGGGGAGAGGAACACTGAAGCTTTCTTT. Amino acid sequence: CAWIGERNTEAFF.